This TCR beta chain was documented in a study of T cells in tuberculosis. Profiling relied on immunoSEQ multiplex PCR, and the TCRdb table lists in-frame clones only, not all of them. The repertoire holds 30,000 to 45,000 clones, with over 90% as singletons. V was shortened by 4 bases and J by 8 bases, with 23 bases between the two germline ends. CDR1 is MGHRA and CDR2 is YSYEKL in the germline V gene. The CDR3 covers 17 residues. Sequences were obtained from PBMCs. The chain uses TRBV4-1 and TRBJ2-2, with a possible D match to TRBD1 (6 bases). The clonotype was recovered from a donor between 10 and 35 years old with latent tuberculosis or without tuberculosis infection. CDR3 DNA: TGCGCCAGCAGCCCCAAACCCATTCTCGACAGGTCGGGGGAGCTGTTTTTT. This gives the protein CASSPKPILDRSGELFF.